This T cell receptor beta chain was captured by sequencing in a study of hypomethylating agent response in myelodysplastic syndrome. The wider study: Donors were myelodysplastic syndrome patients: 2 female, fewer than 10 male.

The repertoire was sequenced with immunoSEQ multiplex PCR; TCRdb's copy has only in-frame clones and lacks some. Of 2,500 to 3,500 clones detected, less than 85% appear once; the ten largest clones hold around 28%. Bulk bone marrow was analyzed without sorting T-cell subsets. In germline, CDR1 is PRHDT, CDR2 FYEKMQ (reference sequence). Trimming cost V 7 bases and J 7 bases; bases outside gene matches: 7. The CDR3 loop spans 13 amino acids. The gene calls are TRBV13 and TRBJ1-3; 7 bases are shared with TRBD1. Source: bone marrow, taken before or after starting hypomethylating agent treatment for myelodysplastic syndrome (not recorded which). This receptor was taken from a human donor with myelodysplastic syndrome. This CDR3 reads CASTPGGTNTIYF. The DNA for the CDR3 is TGTGCCAGCACCCCAGGGGGTACGAACACCATATATTTT.